This T cell receptor beta chain comes out of a study of cytomegalovirus exposure and HLA in healthy donors. This CDR3 spans 15 amino acids. Germline CDR1 is MNHEY and CDR2 is SMNVEV (reference sequence). V trimming: 7 bases; J trimming: 1 base; junction bases outside the gene matches: 9. Primers for the PCR totalled 60 Vbeta and 13 Jbeta. The repertoire was sequenced with immunoSEQ multiplex PCR; TCRdb's copy has only in-frame clones and lacks some. The profile shows 100,000 to 150,000 clones, approximately 80% of them singletons. Overall study findings and caveats: Later findings reportedly placed an Asian-associated ancestry cluster below the approximately 670-donor mean for N-insertions. Prediction of most subjects' HLA-A and HLA-B alleles by TCR beta sequences was reportedly accurate.

This clone came up once. No antigen is known for it. The origin of this receptor is a woman in her late teens or twenties in good health and CMV-seronegative. J is TRBJ1-1 and V is TRBV27; 7 bases align to TRBD1. Input material: PBMCs. The CDR3 loop reads CASTPQGVPNTEAFF. CDR3 sequence (DNA): TGTGCCAGCACTCCCCAGGGGGTCCCGAACACTGAAGCTTTCTTT.